Reported below is one T cell receptor (beta chain). The antigen remains unidentified. V was shortened by 11 bases and J by 1 base, with 14 bases between the two germline ends. This CDR3 region has 13 residues. From germline, CDR1 is SNHLY and CDR2 FYNNEI. This sample was included in a study of T cell responses to AZD1222 COVID-19 vaccine. Whole-study results and caveats: At 160-218 and 743-854, vaccine-associated CD4 TCRs were dominant, and they spanned spike. Seropositive at baseline were only a handful of AZD1222 recipients.

The protocol was immunoSEQ multiplex PCR, while the TCRdb copy is restricted to in-frame clones and leaves out a portion. The table includes 55,000 to 65,000 clones, about 83% detected once. The clonotype originates from an adult who received the AZD1222 COVID-19 vaccine. The V gene is TRBV2, the J gene TRBJ1-2; tentatively, D is TRBD1 (5 bases). Sequencing was performed on peripheral blood, taken 28 days after the second AZD1222 dose. The CDR3 DNA is TGTGCCGGTTGGGAGGGGTTTAACTATGGCTACACCTTC. Translated, it gives CAGWEGFNYGYTF. Complete variable domain (other parts from reference TRBV2 and TRBJ1-2): EPEVTQTPSHQVTQMGQEVILRCVPISNHLYFYWYRQILGQKVEFLVSFYNNEISEKSEIFDDQFSVERPDGSNFTLKIRSTKLEDSAMYFCAGWEGFNYGYTFGSGTRLTVV.